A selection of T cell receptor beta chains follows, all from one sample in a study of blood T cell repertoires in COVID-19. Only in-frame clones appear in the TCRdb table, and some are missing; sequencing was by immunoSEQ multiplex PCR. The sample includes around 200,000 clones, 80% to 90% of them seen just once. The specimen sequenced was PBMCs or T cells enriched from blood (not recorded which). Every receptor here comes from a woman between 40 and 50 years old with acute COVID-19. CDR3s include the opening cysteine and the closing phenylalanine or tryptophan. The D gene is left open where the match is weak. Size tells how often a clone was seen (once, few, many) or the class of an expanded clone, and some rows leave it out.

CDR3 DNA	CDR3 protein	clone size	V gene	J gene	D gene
TGCGCCAGCAGCGGACTGGGGGAGGGTGGCTACACCTTC	CASSGLGEGGYTF	few	TRBV5-1	TRBJ1-2	NA
TGTGCCAGCAGTTACTCTTGGGACAGGGCGACTGAAGCTTTCTTT	CASSYSWDRATEAFF	NA	TRBV6-5	TRBJ1-1	TRBD1
TGTGCCAGCAGCTTAGGGGGGGGCGTCTATAATTCACCCCTCCACTTT	CASSLGGGVYNSPLHF	NA	TRBV7-2	TRBJ1-6	NA
TGTGCCAGCAGTGTCCCAGGGGACACTGAAGCTTTCTTT	CASSVPGDTEAFF	NA	TRBV2	TRBJ1-1	NA
TGCGCCAGCAGCTTGGCAGGGGGGACCTACGAGCAGTACTTC	CASSLAGGTYEQYF	NA	TRBV5-1	TRBJ2-7	NA
TGTGCCAGCAGCCAGGGGGGGGTAGAAGCTTTCTTT	CASSQGGVEAFF	NA	TRBV6-2/TRBV6-3	TRBJ1-1	TRBD1
TGTGCCAGCTCACCCAATCGACTAGCGGGGAACACCGGGGAGCTGTTTTTT	CASSPNRLAGNTGELFF	NA	TRBV18	TRBJ2-2	TRBD2
TGTGCCAGCAGTGGAGGTGGAGGCACTGAAGCTTTCTTT	CASSGGGGTEAFF	NA	TRBV2	TRBJ1-1	NA
TGCGCCAGCAGCTTGAGCGGCCGCAATGAGCAGTTCTTC	CASSLSGRNEQFF	NA	TRBV5-1	TRBJ2-1	NA
TGTGCCAGCAGCGGAGCTGGACAGGTTAACTATGGCTACACCTTC	CASSGAGQVNYGYTF	NA	TRBV9	TRBJ1-2	TRBD1
TGTGCCAGCAGCCCGGCGGATTATTCCTACAATGAGCAGTTCTTC	CASSPADYSYNEQFF	NA	TRBV7-9	TRBJ2-1	NA
TGTGCCAGCAGCCCCCCGTCAGGGGGCTACACCTTC	CASSPPSGGYTF	NA	TRBV7-8	TRBJ1-2	NA
TGTGCCAGTAGTATTCTTGGGAGTCCCCGCGAAGCTTTCTTT	CASSILGSPREAFF	few	TRBV19	TRBJ1-1	NA
TGTGCCATCAGTGAGGGGGCAAAGGGGAACGAGCAGTACTTC	CAISEGAKGNEQYF	few	TRBV10-3	TRBJ2-7	NA
TGTGCCAGCAGTTACTCTACAGGGGTGGCCGGGGAGCTGTTTTTT	CASSYSTGVAGELFF	NA	TRBV6-6	TRBJ2-2	TRBD1
TGTGCCAGCAGCTTAAGGGACTTTAACTATGGCTACACCTTC	CASSLRDFNYGYTF	NA	TRBV5-6	TRBJ1-2	NA
TGTGCCAGCAGCTTAGGACAGAACACTGAAGCTTTCTTT	CASSLGQNTEAFF	NA	TRBV13	TRBJ1-1	NA
TGCGCCAGCAGTGTCACACAGGGAGGGGGACAAGAGACCCAGTACTTC	CASSVTQGGGQETQYF	NA	TRBV10-2	TRBJ2-5	NA
TGTGCCAGCAGCCAATCTGGGACTGGCCCTGGTCGAGCATCCGCCACCTCTAACTATGGCTACACCTTC	CASSQSGTGPGRASATSNYGYTF	NA	TRBV3-1/TRBV3-2	TRBJ1-2	NA
TGTGCCAGCAGTTTAGGACAGGGACTATTTAACTATGGCTACACCTTC	CASSLGQGLFNYGYTF	NA	TRBV28	TRBJ1-2	TRBD1
TGTGCCAGCCTTGGATTCGACGACTGGAACTATGGCTACACCTTC	CASLGFDDWNYGYTF	NA	TRBV19	TRBJ1-2	NA
TGCAGTGCCCAGGGGACTGAAGCTTTCTTT	CSAQGTEAFF	NA	TRBV20-1	TRBJ1-1	NA
TGTGCCAGCTCACTTCAGGGTTTAGACTATGGCTACACCTTC	CASSLQGLDYGYTF	NA	TRBV18	TRBJ1-2	NA
TGTGCCAGCAGCTTGGGAGGGGTAATAGATACGCAGTATTTT	CASSLGGVIDTQYF	NA	TRBV11-3	TRBJ2-3	TRBD2
TGTGCCAGCAGCGTAGGGACAGGGGGTGAAGCTTTCTTT	CASSVGTGGEAFF	NA	TRBV9	TRBJ1-1	TRBD1
TGTGCCAGCAGTAGCGCCTCAGGGGGCGGACAGCCCCAGCATTTT	CASSSASGGGQPQHF	NA	TRBV27	TRBJ1-5	TRBD1
TGTGCCAGCAGCCCCGCTGTGGGGGGAGAGACCCAGTACTTC	CASSPAVGGETQYF	NA	TRBV9	TRBJ2-5	NA
TGTGCCAGCAGCTTGGCCGCGGGTTTGACTGAAGCTTTCTTT	CASSLAAGLTEAFF	NA	TRBV5-4	TRBJ1-1	NA
TGTGCCAGCAGTGTCGAGGCATACACTGAAGCTTTCTTT	CASSVEAYTEAFF	NA	TRBV6-4	TRBJ1-1	NA
TGTGCCAGCAGCTTGTGGGACTCCGGGGAGACCCAGTACTTC	CASSLWDSGETQYF	NA	TRBV7-9	TRBJ2-5	NA
TGTGCCAGTAGTGGGAATATTCCGGGACAGGGGACCTACGAGCAGTACTTC	CASSGNIPGQGTYEQYF	NA	TRBV19	TRBJ2-7	TRBD1